This passage covers 26 T cell receptor beta chains from one sample sequenced in a study of blood T cell repertoires in COVID-19. TCRdb's copy holds only in-frame clones and misses some; the assay was immunoSEQ multiplex PCR. The data contain 250,000 to 350,000 clones, around 89% of them singletons. Sample: peripheral blood. These receptors all come from a woman between 55 and 75 years old with acute or convalescent COVID-19.

J is TRBJ1-4 and V is TRBV13; no definite D call. The CDR3 runs 15 residues. Germline CDR1 PRHDT, CDR2 FYEKMQ (reference sequence). V gave up 3 bases and J gave up 1 base, with 9 bases separating them. CDR3 bases: TGTGCCAGCAGCTTTTTTCCGGGAACTAATGAAAAACTGTTTTTT. Translating it yields CASSFFPGTNEKLFF.

The chain combines TRBV19 with TRBJ1-3; 7 bases are a match to TRBD1. Losses at the gene ends were 4 bases for V and 2 bases for J; bases not matched to a gene: 5. Per the germline V gene, CDR1 is LNHDA and CDR2 is SQIVND (reference sequence). The CDR3 is 15 residues long. The CDR3 here is CASSTGTAAGNTIYF. The CDR3 DNA sequence: TGTGCCAGTAGTACCGGGACAGCTGCTGGAAACACCATATATTTT.

This sequence joins TRBV2 and TRBJ1-5; unclear D gene. There are 15 residues in the CDR3. Per the germline V gene, CDR1 is SNHLY and CDR2 is FYNNEI. Trimming stripped 7 bases from V and 1 base from J, with 14 bases between. CDR3 loop: CASTAGEWSNQPQHF. In nucleotides, the CDR3 is TGTGCCAGCACGGCCGGGGAGTGGAGCAATCAGCCCCAGCATTTT.

The chain recombines TRBV2 with TRBJ1-1; tentatively, D is TRBD1 (5 bases). This CDR3 is built from 14 residues. CDR1 is SNHLY, CDR2 FYNNEI, per germline. V was pared by 8 bases and J by 4 bases, with 17 bases between. This CDR3 is CASGWRGQGTEAFF. The CDR3 coding sequence is TGTGCCAGCGGATGGCGGGGTCAGGGCACTGAAGCTTTCTTT.

The CDR3 DNA sequence: TGTGCCAGCAGCCCCCCCGGACTAGCGTACTACGAGCAGTACTTC. Encoded protein: CASSPPGLAYYEQYF. This chain connects TRBV28 to TRBJ2-7; 9 bases line up with TRBD2. V trimming: 6 bases; J trimming: 3 bases; junction bases outside the gene matches: 9. Germline CDR1 reads MDHEN; CDR2 reads SYDVKM. The CDR3 extends over 15 amino acids.

This chain uses TRBV28 with TRBJ1-6, with a weak D call TRBD1 (6 bases). Per germline, CDR1 MDHEN and CDR2 SYDVKM. The length of the CDR3 is 16 residues. V lost 6 bases to trimming and J lost 6 bases, with 18 bases between them. The CDR3 spells CASSLRQVRSNSPLHF. CDR3 bases: TGTGCCAGCAGCCTTAGACAGGTTCGGTCTAATTCACCCCTCCACTTT. Complete variable domain (other parts from reference TRBV28 and TRBJ1-6): DVKVTQSSRYLVKRTGEKVFLECVQDMDHENMFWYRQDPGLGLRLIYFSYDVKMKEKGDIPEGYSVSREKKERFSLILESASTNQTSMYLCASSLRQVRSNSPLHFGNGTRLTVT.

The chain joins TRBV2 to TRBJ2-2; 8 nucleotides align to TRBD2. This CDR3 comprises 16 residues. Germline loops: CDR1 SNHLY, CDR2 FYNNEI. After removal of 0 bases from V and 5 bases from J, the junction contained 5 bases not matched to a gene. This chain's CDR3 is CASSEAGGGITGELFF. In DNA, the CDR3 is TGTGCCAGCAGTGAAGCGGGCGGGGGGATAACCGGGGAGCTGTTTTTT.

The V and J genes are TRBV2 and TRBJ2-1, with 7 nucleotides matching TRBD2. The junction had 9 bases not matched to a gene; V was cut back by 4 bases and J by 6 bases. From germline, CDR1 is SNHLY and CDR2 FYNNEI. The CDR3 is 15 residues long. The CDR3 loop is CASSARLAAGNEQFF. DNA of the CDR3: TGTGCCAGCAGTGCGCGGCTAGCGGCGGGCAATGAGCAGTTCTTC. The complete variable domain, with remaining parts taken from reference TRBV2 and TRBJ2-1, reads EPEVTQTPSHQVTQMGQEVILRCVPISNHLYFYWYRQILGQKVEFLVSFYNNEISEKSEIFDDQFSVERPDGSNFTLKIRSTKLEDSAMYFCASSARLAAGNEQFFGPGTRLTVL.

The chain couples TRBV6-1 to TRBJ2-1, with unresolved D. This CDR3 has 15 residues. CDR1 is MNHNS, CDR2 SASEGT, per germline. V was trimmed by 2 bases and J by 0 bases, leaving 8 bases between them. The CDR3 DNA is TGTGCCAGCAGTGAAAACTTGAGCTCCTACAATGAGCAGTTCTTC. Its protein is CASSENLSSYNEQFF.

The J gene is TRBJ1-6, the V gene TRBV30; 9 bases fit TRBD1. The CDR3 length is 13 residues. The V and J ends lost 5 bases and 7 bases, in that order; junction bases with no gene match: 3. Germline CDR1 reads GTSNPN; CDR2 reads SVGIG (reference sequence). CDR3 sequence: CAWGTGYNSPLHF. The CDR3 region has the DNA TGTGCCTGGGGGACAGGGTACAATTCACCCCTCCACTTT.

The chain has TRBV19 and TRBJ2-7; D call uncertain. There are 14 residues in the CDR3. CDR1 is LNHDA and CDR2 is SQIVND in the germline V gene (reference sequence). The V gene lost 3 bases and the J gene lost 1 base, with 10 bases spanning the gap. Here the CDR3 DNA reads TGTGCCAGTAGTATGGGCCAGCCTTCCTACGAGCAGTACTTC. Encoded protein: CASSMGQPSYEQYF. Based on the CDR3 plus reference TRBV19 and TRBJ2-7, the full variable domain is DGGITQSPKYLFRKEGQNVTLSCEQNLNHDAMYWYRQDPGQGLRLIYYSQIVNDFQKGDIAEGYSVSREKKESFPLTVTSAQKNPTAFYLCASSMGQPSYEQYFGPGTRLTVT.

This clone was seen once. The genes are TRBV11-2 and TRBJ1-5; 9 bases line up with TRBD1. Germline assignment: CDR1 SGHAT and CDR2 FQNNGV. V trimming: 1 base; J trimming: 7 bases; junction bases outside the gene matches: 8. The CDR3 has 16 amino acids. As DNA, the CDR3 is TGTGCCAGCAGCTTAGGTGGACAGGGGATCGGCCAGCCCCAGCATTTT. Translated: CASSLGGQGIGQPQHF.

The chain is built from TRBV27 and TRBJ2-5; maybe TRBD2 (6 bases). From germline, CDR1 is MNHEY and CDR2 SMNVEV (reference sequence). CDR3 size: 14 residues. Trimming shortened V by 3 bases and J by 4 bases, and 12 bases separated the two germline ends. The CDR3 bases are TGTGCCAGCAGTTTCAGCCCCGGGGGAGAGACCCAGTACTTC. As protein: CASSFSPGGETQYF.

The rearrangement links TRBV7-6 to TRBJ2-6, with 8 bases identical to TRBD1. This CDR3 spans 18 amino acids. The V segment lost 4 bases and the J segment 1 base; nucleotides outside the gene matches: 9. CDR1 SGHVS and CDR2 FNYEAQ come from the germline V gene. The CDR3, as DNA: TGTGCCAGCAGCTCTCCGGGACAGGCGATATCTGGGGCCAACGTCCTGACTTTC. Amino acids: CASSSPGQAISGANVLTF.

The J gene is TRBJ1-2, the V gene TRBV28; perhaps TRBD1 as D (5 bases). Germline V CDR1 and CDR2: MDHEN, SYDVKM. This CDR3 contains 12 residues. V was shortened by 10 bases and J by 5 bases, with 14 bases between the two germline ends. CDR3 DNA: TGTGCCATCTCCGACAGCCTTTATGGCTACACCTTC. Translating gives CAISDSLYGYTF.

This rearrangement joins TRBV5-5 to TRBJ1-2; a possible D gene is TRBD1 (5 bases). V was pared by 4 bases and J by 7 bases, with 14 bases between. The CDR3 has 13 residues. Looked up from germline, CDR1 is SGHKS and CDR2 is YYEKEE (reference sequence). CDR3: CASSPGGASGYTF. The CDR3 DNA follows: TGTGCCAGCAGCCCAGGTGGGGCGAGTGGCTACACCTTC.

The V and J genes are TRBV5-1 and TRBJ1-1, with TRBD1 matching over 8 bases. Trimming at V came to 3 bases and at J to 0 bases, leaving 1 base not matched to a gene. Germline lookup yields CDR1 SGHRS and CDR2 YFSETQ. This CDR3 is built from 14 residues. This CDR3 reads CASSSGQVNTEAFF. The DNA for the CDR3 is TGCGCCAGCAGCTCGGGACAGGTGAACACTGAAGCTTTCTTT.

This clone was seen just once. This chain joins TRBV7-2 and TRBJ1-4; 11 bases are a match to TRBD1. Per germline, CDR1 SGHTA and CDR2 FQGNSA. V was pared by 4 bases and J by 7 bases, with 17 bases of the junction left unmatched. CDR3 length: 19 residues. CDR3 region: CASSSKRTGGAGFGEKLFF. DNA for the CDR3: TGTGCCAGCAGCTCGAAAAGGACAGGGGGCGCCGGTTTCGGTGAAAAACTGTTTTTT.

The chain combines TRBV6-5 with TRBJ1-5; TRBD1 might be the D (6 bases). V lost 5 bases, J lost 5 bases, and 16 bases lay in between. This CDR3 region has 15 residues. Germline CDR1 and CDR2: MNHEY and SVGAGI. The CDR3 sequence: CASSKQGFIDQPQHF. In nucleotides, the CDR3 is TGTGCCAGCAGTAAACAGGGTTTTATCGATCAGCCCCAGCATTTT.

The V and J genes are TRBV9 and TRBJ2-1, with 7 nucleotides matching TRBD1. Germline CDR1 is SGDLS and CDR2 is YYNGEE. The CDR3 loop spans 15 amino acids. V shed 0 bases, J shed 3 bases, and the junction held 3 bases outside the gene matches. CDR3 nucleotides: TGTGCCAGCAGCGTAGACAGGGGAGTCTACAATGAGCAGTTCTTC. This sequence encodes CASSVDRGVYNEQFF.

V gene TRBV6-5 combines with J gene TRBJ1-3; D unresolved. The CDR3 runs 15 residues. CDR1 is MNHEY and CDR2 is SVGAGI in the germline V gene. Trimming cost V 5 bases and J 7 bases, with 18 bases left between them. The CDR3, as DNA: TGTGCCAGCAGTCACAACACGGATATCGGGAACACCATATATTTT. Its protein is CASSHNTDIGNTIYF.

A single count supports this clone. The chain carries TRBV11-2 and TRBJ2-1; 10 bases match TRBD1. V lost 0 bases and J lost 8; bases outside the gene matches: 4. Germline assignment: CDR1 SGHAT and CDR2 FQNNGV. The CDR3 consists of 15 residues. The CDR3 coding sequence is TGTGCCAGCAGCTTAGATGGGACAGGGGCCCATGAGCAGTTCTTC. This codes for CASSLDGTGAHEQFF.

The V and J genes are TRBV7-9 and TRBJ2-1; tentatively, D is TRBD2 (5 bases). The CDR3 covers 11 residues. V lost 5 bases, J lost 8 bases, and 7 bases lay in between. Germline lookup yields CDR1 SEHNR and CDR2 FQNEAQ (reference sequence). CDR3: CASSPADEQFF. DNA of the CDR3: TGTGCCAGCAGCCCAGCGGATGAGCAGTTCTTC.

CDR3 in DNA: TGTGCCAGCAGCGTCCTAGCGGGGAAAGGGATGGATGAGCAGTTCTTC. It specifies CASSVLAGKGMDEQFF. The chain carries TRBV7-9 and TRBJ2-1, with 9 bases identical to TRBD2. CDR1 SEHNR and CDR2 FQNEAQ come from the germline V gene (reference sequence). Losses at the gene ends were 5 bases for V and 8 bases for J; bases not matched to a gene: 13. The CDR3 sequence is 16 residues long.

The CDR3 region has the DNA TGTGCCAGCTCATCTATGACAGGGAGGCAAGAGACCCAGTACTTC. Encoded protein: CASSSMTGRQETQYF. This chain connects TRBV18 to TRBJ2-5; D might be TRBD1 (7 bases). CDR1 is KGHSH and CDR2 is LQKENI in the germline V gene. Trimming took off 5 bases at V and 2 bases at J, with 15 bases between the two ends. CDR3 length equals 15 residues.

The V call is TRBV7-6, the J call TRBJ2-3; 11 bases are a match to TRBD2. From germline, CDR1 is SGHVS and CDR2 FNYEAQ. The CDR3 covers 19 residues. V shed 5 bases, J shed 4 bases, and the junction held 17 bases outside the gene matches. CDR3 sequence reads: CASSLVVAGGRNFPDTQYF. CDR3 nucleotides: TGTGCCAGCAGCCTCGTGGTAGCGGGAGGGCGTAATTTCCCAGATACGCAGTATTTT.